The 24 T cell receptor beta chains given below trace back to one sample, sequenced in a study of T cells expressing NK-cell markers. Reprocessing the 5' RACE reads, TCRdb reports a single entry for every CDR3 protein and omits DNA. In total, the table holds under 200,000 distinct CDR3 sequences. What was sequenced was blood T cells: a sorted CD56 or NKG2C T cell subset, CD4+ or CD8+ T cells, or bulk PBMC T cells (not recorded which). Receptors originate from a woman aged 18 to 75 in good health.

This chain connects TRBV29-1 to TRBJ2-1; TCRdb lists TRBD2, though no DNA is available to test this call. CDR1 and CDR2 (germline): SQVTM, ANQGSEA. The CDR3 loop spans 14 amino acids. CDR3 region: CSVRGRVEYNEQFF.

The CDR3 here is CASSHRGFDEQFF. The genes are TRBV3-1 and TRBJ2-1; TCRdb's D gene call, TRBD1, goes unchecked for lack of DNA. The germline V gene encodes CDR1 LGHDT and CDR2 YNNKEL (reference sequence). This CDR3 is built from 13 residues.

This sequence joins TRBV27 and TRBJ1-1; lacking DNA, the TRBD1 call made by TCRdb goes unchecked. The CDR3 is 15 amino acids. Germline V gene sequence: CDR1 MNHEY, CDR2 SMNVEV (reference sequence). The CDR3 region is CASRRAGQRGTEAFF.

The rearrangement links TRBV5-1 to TRBJ1-3; TCRdb returns TRBD1, unconfirmable since there is no DNA. Looked up from germline, CDR1 is SGHRS and CDR2 is YFSETQ. The CDR3 covers 16 residues. CDR3 sequence reads: CASSLSLPGSGNTIYF. The whole variable domain, filled in from reference TRBV5-1 and TRBJ1-3, reads KAGVTQTPRYLIKTRGQQVTLSCSPISGHRSVSWYQQTPGQGLQFLFEYFSETQRNKGNFPGRFSGRQFSNSRSEMNVSTLELGDSALYLCASSLSLPGSGNTIYFGEGSWLTVV.

The chain is built from TRBV6-2 or TRBV6-3 and TRBJ2-1; TCRdb outputs TRBD2, but without DNA this stays unchecked. The CDR3 covers 17 residues. CDR1 MNHEY and CDR2 SVGEGT come from the germline V gene. The CDR3 here is CASSSTRTSSYYNEQFF.

V is TRBV6-2 or TRBV6-3 and J is TRBJ2-3; the D gene TCRdb calls, TRBD2, cannot be checked with no DNA. Germline V gives CDR1 MNHEY, CDR2 SVGEGT. There are 17 residues in the CDR3. The CDR3 is CASSYSIAGEETDTQYF.

The chain carries TRBV7-9 and TRBJ1-4. This CDR3 has 17 residues. Germline-derived CDR1 and CDR2 are SEHNR and FQNEAQ (reference sequence). CDR3 loop: CASSLADIWATNEKLFF.

The chain links TRBV6-6 to TRBJ2-1. Germline V gene data show CDR1 as MNHNY and CDR2 as SVGAGI (reference sequence). This CDR3 is 11 amino acids long. The CDR3: CASAISNEQFF.

This sequence joins TRBV2 and TRBJ1-1; TCRdb selects TRBD1, and the lack of DNA leaves this call unchecked. The CDR3 totals 13 residues. CDR1 SNHLY and CDR2 FYNNEI come from the germline V gene. The CDR3 loop reads CASSRDRLGEAFF.

The chain is built from TRBV6-1 and TRBJ2-3; lacking DNA, the TRBD2 call made by TCRdb goes unchecked. CDR3 length equals 16 residues. Germline V lookup: CDR1 MNHNS, CDR2 SASEGT. The CDR3 loop reads CASSEVLAGNTDTQYF.

The J gene is TRBJ2-5, the V gene TRBV19; absent DNA, TCRdb's TRBD1 call cannot be checked. Per germline, CDR1 LNHDA and CDR2 SQIVND (reference sequence). The CDR3 consists of 15 residues. CDR3 sequence reads: CASSNRPRGGETQYF.

This chain connects TRBV5-1 to TRBJ2-2. The V gene's germline CDR1 is SGHRS and CDR2 YFSETQ. The CDR3 extends over 13 amino acids. CDR3 in amino acids: CASSWRPTGELFF.

V gene TRBV3-1 combines with J gene TRBJ1-1; TCRdb reports TRBD1, a call that lacks DNA to check it against. This CDR3 spans 15 amino acids. Germline-derived CDR1 and CDR2 are LGHDT and YNNKEL (reference sequence). CDR3 protein: CASSQDHRAGTEAFF.

The chain links TRBV12-3 or TRBV12-4 to TRBJ2-5; with no DNA, the TCRdb D assignment of TRBD1 cannot be verified. The CDR3 is 15 residues long. This CDR3 reads CASSLSGGGQETQYF.

The chain has TRBV2 and TRBJ1-4; TCRdb proposes TRBD1, but this gene call is untestable without DNA. The germline gives CDR1 SNHLY, CDR2 FYNNEI. The CDR3 has 15 residues. CDR3 protein: CASSPQEGAGEKLFF.

This sequence joins TRBV3-1 and TRBJ2-1; TCRdb picks TRBD2, but there is no DNA to check that call. The germline gives CDR1 LGHDT, CDR2 YNNKEL (reference sequence). This CDR3 has 17 residues. The CDR3 here is CASSEVAMGRPYNEQFF.

The chain employs TRBV5-1 and TRBJ2-2; TCRdb's D gene call, TRBD1, goes unchecked for lack of DNA. The CDR3 totals 15 residues. Germline assignment: CDR1 SGHRS and CDR2 YFSETQ. The CDR3 protein is CASSKGQGWSGELFF.

CDR3 protein: CASSLTRTYNEQFF. The chain couples TRBV7-9 to TRBJ2-1; checking the TCRdb D call of TRBD2 is not possible without DNA. This CDR3 contains 14 residues. Germline V lookup: CDR1 SEHNR, CDR2 FQNEAQ (reference sequence).

The V call is TRBV6-1, the J call TRBJ1-1; without DNA, the TCRdb call of TRBD1 cannot be checked. The CDR3 is made up of 14 amino acids. The germline V gene has CDR1 MNHNS and CDR2 SASEGT. The CDR3 region is CASYSGRVNTEAFF.

This chain connects TRBV5-5 to TRBJ1-5; absent DNA, TCRdb's TRBD1 call cannot be checked. Germline V gives CDR1 SGHKS, CDR2 YYEKEE (reference sequence). CDR3 size: 15 residues. The CDR3 region is CASSWGQGVNQPQHF.

J is TRBJ2-5 and V is TRBV7-3; TCRdb reports TRBD2, a call that lacks DNA to check it against. Germline V gene lookup returns CDR1 SGHTA and CDR2 FQGTGA. The CDR3 length is 13 residues. Here the CDR3 reads CASSLLARETQYF. The variable domain in full, completed from reference TRBV7-3 and TRBJ2-5, reads GAGVSQTPSNKVTEKGKYVELRCDPISGHTALYWYRQSLGQGPEFLIYFQGTGAADDSGLPNDRFFAVRPEGSVSTLKIQRTERGDSAVYLCASSLLARETQYFGPGTRLLVL.

This chain uses TRBV20-1 with TRBJ1-6; the TCRdb D gene call, TRBD1, has no DNA to confirm it. Germline V gene sequence: CDR1 DFQATT, CDR2 SNEGSKA (reference sequence). The CDR3 spans 16 residues. This CDR3 is CSALPEPGSYNSPLHF.

CDR3 region: CASSGDSFSTDTQYF. J is TRBJ2-3 and V is TRBV6-1; TCRdb indicates TRBD2, and absent DNA this call remains unverified. This CDR3 spans 15 amino acids. The V gene's germline CDR1 is MNHNS and CDR2 SASEGT.

This chain uses TRBV3-1 with TRBJ2-1; TCRdb reports TRBD2, a call that lacks DNA to check it against. The CDR3 has 18 amino acids. Germline V gene sequence: CDR1 LGHDT, CDR2 YNNKEL (reference sequence). CDR3 region: CASRPTSGGTYSYNEQFF.